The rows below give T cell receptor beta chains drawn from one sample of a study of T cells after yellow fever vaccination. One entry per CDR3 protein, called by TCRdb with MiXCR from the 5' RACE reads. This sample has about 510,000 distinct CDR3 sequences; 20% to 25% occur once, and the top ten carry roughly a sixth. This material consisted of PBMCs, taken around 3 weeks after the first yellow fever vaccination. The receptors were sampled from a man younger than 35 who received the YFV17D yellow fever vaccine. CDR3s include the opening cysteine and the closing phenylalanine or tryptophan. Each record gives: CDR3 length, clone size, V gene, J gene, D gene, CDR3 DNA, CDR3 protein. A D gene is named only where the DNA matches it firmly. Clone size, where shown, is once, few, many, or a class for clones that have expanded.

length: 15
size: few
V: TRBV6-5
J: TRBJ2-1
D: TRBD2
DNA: TGTGCCAGCAGCGACTCTAGCGGGGGGGTCAATGAGCAGTTCTTC
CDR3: CASSDSSGGVNEQFF

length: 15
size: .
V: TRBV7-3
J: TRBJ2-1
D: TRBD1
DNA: TGTGCCAGCAGCCTCGGGACAGGGCCTCTCAATGAGCAGTTCTTC
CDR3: CASSLGTGPLNEQFF

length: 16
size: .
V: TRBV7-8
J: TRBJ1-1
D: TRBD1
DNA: TGTGCCAGCAGCTTATGGGCAGGGGGAGCCAACACTGAAGCTTTCTTT
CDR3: CASSLWAGGANTEAFF

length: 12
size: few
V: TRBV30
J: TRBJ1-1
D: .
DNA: TGTGCCTGGAGACTACAGACACCTGAAGCTTTCTTT
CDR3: CAWRLQTPEAFF

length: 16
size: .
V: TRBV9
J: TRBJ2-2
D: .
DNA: TGTGCCAGCAGCGGTGTTAGATCGGGGGTCACCGGGGAGCTGTTTTTT
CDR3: CASSGVRSGVTGELFF

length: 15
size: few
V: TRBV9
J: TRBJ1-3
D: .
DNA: TGTGCCAGCAGCGTAGACGGGGGGCAGGGAAACACCATATATTTT
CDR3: CASSVDGGQGNTIYF

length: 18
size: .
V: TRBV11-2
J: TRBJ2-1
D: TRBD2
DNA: TGTGCCAGCAGCTTCGATACGGCCCGGGACTACCTCTCCAGTGAGCAGTTCTTC
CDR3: CASSFDTARDYLSSEQFF

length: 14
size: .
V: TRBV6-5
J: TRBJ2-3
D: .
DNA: TGTGCCAGCAGTTACGCCCTCGGGGCAGATACGCAGTATTTT
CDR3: CASSYALGADTQYF

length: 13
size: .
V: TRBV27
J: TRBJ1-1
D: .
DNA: TGTGCCAGCAGCCATGGAGCCGGTACTGAAGCTTTCTTT
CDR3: CASSHGAGTEAFF

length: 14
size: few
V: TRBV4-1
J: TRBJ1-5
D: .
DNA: TGCGCCAGCAGCCAAGGGGGGTTTAATCAGCCCCAGCATTTT
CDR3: CASSQGGFNQPQHF

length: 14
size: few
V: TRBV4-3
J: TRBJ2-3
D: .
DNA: TGCGCCAGCAGCCAGAAGCGCCTCACAGATACGCAGTATTTT
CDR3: CASSQKRLTDTQYF

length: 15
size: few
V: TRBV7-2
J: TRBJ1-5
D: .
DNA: TGTGCCAGCAGCCCGGGGGGGGGCGGAGATCAGCCCCAGCATTTT
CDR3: CASSPGGGGDQPQHF

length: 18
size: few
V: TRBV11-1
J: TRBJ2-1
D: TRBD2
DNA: TGTGCCAGCAGCTGGCCGGGACGGGCTAGCGGGGACTACAATGAGCAGTTCTTC
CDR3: CASSWPGRASGDYNEQFF

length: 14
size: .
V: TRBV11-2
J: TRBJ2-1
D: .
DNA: TGTGCCAGCAGCCCCTCAAATGAGCAGGGTGAGCAGTTCTTC
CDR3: CASSPSNEQGEQFF

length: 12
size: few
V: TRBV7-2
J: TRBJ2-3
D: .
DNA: TGTGCCAGCAGCTCTCGACTAGTACGGCAGTATTTT
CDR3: CASSSRLVRQYF

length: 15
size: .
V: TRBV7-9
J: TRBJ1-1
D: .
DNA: TGTGCCAGCAGCTCCAAGCTGTGGGAGAACACTGAAGCTTTCTTT
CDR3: CASSSKLWENTEAFF

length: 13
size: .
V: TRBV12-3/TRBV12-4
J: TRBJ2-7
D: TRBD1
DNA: TGTGCCAGCAGTACCCGAACAGGGGGCGAGCAGTACTTC
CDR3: CASSTRTGGEQYF

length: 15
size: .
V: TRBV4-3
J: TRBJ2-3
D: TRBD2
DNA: TGCGCCAGCAGCCACCGCGGGGGGGCAAAAGATACGCAGTATTTT
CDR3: CASSHRGGAKDTQYF

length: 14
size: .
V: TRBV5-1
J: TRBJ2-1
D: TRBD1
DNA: TGCGCCAGCAGCTTACAGGGGGAATCCAATGAGCAGTTCTTC
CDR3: CASSLQGESNEQFF

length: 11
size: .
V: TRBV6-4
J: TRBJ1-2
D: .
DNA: TGTGCCAGCAGTGACTCCGATGGCTACACCTTC
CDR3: CASSDSDGYTF

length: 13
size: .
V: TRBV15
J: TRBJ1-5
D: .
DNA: TGTGCCACCAGCAGACAGAGAGGGGGTCCCCAGCATTTT
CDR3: CATSRQRGGPQHF

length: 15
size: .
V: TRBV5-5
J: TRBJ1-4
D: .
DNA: TGTGCCAGCAGCTCTGGACCCGACTTTAATGAAAAACTGTTTTTT
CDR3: CASSSGPDFNEKLFF

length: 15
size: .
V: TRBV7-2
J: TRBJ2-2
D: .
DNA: TGTGCCAGCAGCCCCCGGGATCGTATAACCCGGGAGCTGTTTTTT
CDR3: CASSPRDRITRELFF

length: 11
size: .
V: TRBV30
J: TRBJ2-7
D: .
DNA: TGTGCCTGGAGCCGTTTATACGAGCAGTACTTC
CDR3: CAWSRLYEQYF